This is a list of T cell receptor beta chains from one sample in a study of shared clonotypes between healthy human individuals. TCRdb keeps only in-frame clones here, not all; method: immunoSEQ multiplex PCR. The table has about 680,000 clones, around four fifths seen once. Material for sequencing was memory CD4+ T cells sorted from blood. All receptors derive from a woman aged 25-40 years in good health. The CDR3 runs from the conserved cysteine through the conserved F or W. The order of the fields is clone size, CDR3 length, D gene, J gene, V gene, CDR3 protein, CDR3 DNA. D genes are given only for firm matches. Only some rows state a clone size, as once, few, many or a class for expanded clones.

abundance: .
len: 16
d_gene: TRBD2
j_gene: TRBJ2-2
v_gene: TRBV5-1
CDR3aa: CASSLASGRNTGELFF
CDR3nt: TGCGCCAGCAGCTTGGCCAGCGGGAGAAACACCGGGGAGCTGTTTTTT

abundance: .
len: 16
d_gene: TRBD2
j_gene: TRBJ2-1
v_gene: TRBV11-2
CDR3aa: CASSSAAAAGVGGQFF
CDR3nt: TGTGCCAGCAGCTCTGCAGCGGCAGCGGGAGTAGGTGGGCAGTTCTTC

abundance: once
len: 11
d_gene: .
j_gene: TRBJ1-5
v_gene: TRBV5-4
CDR3aa: CASSLKQPQHF
CDR3nt: TGTGCCAGCAGCTTGAAGCAGCCCCAGCATTTT

abundance: .
len: 16
d_gene: TRBD1
j_gene: TRBJ2-7
v_gene: TRBV7-9
CDR3aa: CASSQVGRGRGGEQYF
CDR3nt: TGTGCCAGCAGCCAAGTCGGCAGGGGGCGCGGAGGCGAGCAGTACTTC

abundance: once
len: 13
d_gene: .
j_gene: TRBJ1-2
v_gene: TRBV6-5
CDR3aa: CASSSTGPYGYTF
CDR3nt: TGTGCCAGCAGCTCGACAGGCCCCTATGGCTACACCTTC

abundance: .
len: 12
d_gene: .
j_gene: TRBJ2-1
v_gene: TRBV19
CDR3aa: CASTGESNEQFF
CDR3nt: TGTGCCAGTACTGGGGAGAGCAATGAGCAGTTCTTC

abundance: .
len: 16
d_gene: TRBD1
j_gene: TRBJ1-3
v_gene: TRBV28
CDR3aa: CASSFPGQGPGNTIYF
CDR3nt: TGTGCCAGCAGTTTCCCCGGACAGGGCCCTGGAAACACCATATATTTT

abundance: few
len: 15
d_gene: .
j_gene: TRBJ1-4
v_gene: TRBV18
CDR3aa: CASSPRRAYNEKLFF
CDR3nt: TGTGCCAGCTCACCACGCAGGGCTTACAACGAAAAACTGTTTTTT

abundance: .
len: 14
d_gene: TRBD1
j_gene: TRBJ1-6
v_gene: TRBV6-5
CDR3aa: CASSLTGAVQPLHF
CDR3nt: TGTGCCAGCAGTCTCACAGGGGCCGTCCAACCCCTCCACTTT

abundance: .
len: 15
d_gene: TRBD2
j_gene: TRBJ2-5
v_gene: TRBV14
CDR3aa: CASSRRLAGGETQYF
CDR3nt: TGTGCCAGCAGCCGTAGACTAGCGGGAGGTGAGACCCAGTACTTC

abundance: many
len: 18
d_gene: TRBD1
j_gene: TRBJ2-1
v_gene: TRBV25-1
CDR3aa: CASSDSNGDRVPYNEQFF
CDR3nt: TGTGCCAGCAGTGACTCAAATGGGGACAGGGTACCCTACAATGAGCAGTTCTTC

abundance: .
len: 16
d_gene: TRBD1
j_gene: TRBJ1-2
v_gene: TRBV7-8
CDR3aa: CASSWETGIRSYGYTF
CDR3nt: TGTGCCAGCAGCTGGGAGACAGGGATAAGGAGCTATGGCTACACCTTC

abundance: once
len: 10
d_gene: .
j_gene: TRBJ2-7
v_gene: TRBV6-1
CDR3aa: CASSATSEYF
CDR3nt: TGTGCCAGCAGTGCCACCTCCGAGTACTTC

abundance: few
len: 14
d_gene: TRBD1
j_gene: TRBJ1-4
v_gene: TRBV19
CDR3aa: CASSIDRGQEKLFF
CDR3nt: TGTGCCAGTTCCATTGACAGGGGGCAAGAAAAACTGTTTTTT

abundance: few
len: 14
d_gene: .
j_gene: TRBJ2-1
v_gene: TRBV5-1
CDR3aa: CASRGLTENNEQFF
CDR3nt: TGCGCCAGCAGGGGCCTGACAGAAAACAATGAGCAGTTCTTC

abundance: .
len: 14
d_gene: .
j_gene: TRBJ2-7
v_gene: TRBV7-9
CDR3aa: CASSLAGLSEKQYF
CDR3nt: TGTGCCAGCAGCTTAGCGGGACTGTCTGAGAAGCAGTACTTC

abundance: once
len: 16
d_gene: .
j_gene: TRBJ1-1
v_gene: TRBV7-8
CDR3aa: CASSLSQTPMNTEAFF
CDR3nt: TGTGCCAGCAGCTTATCCCAGACACCCATGAACACTGAAGCTTTCTTT

abundance: .
len: 18
d_gene: TRBD2
j_gene: TRBJ2-2
v_gene: TRBV30
CDR3aa: CAWSVRGSGRENTGELFF
CDR3nt: TGTGCCTGGAGTGTACGGGGTAGCGGGAGGGAGAACACCGGGGAGCTGTTTTTT

abundance: few
len: 11
d_gene: .
j_gene: TRBJ2-3
v_gene: TRBV20-1
CDR3aa: CGGKRTDTQYF
CDR3nt: TGCGGCGGGAAGCGCACAGATACGCAGTATTTT

abundance: .
len: 14
d_gene: .
j_gene: TRBJ1-3
v_gene: TRBV16
CDR3aa: CASSPTDAGNTIYF
CDR3nt: TGTGCCAGCAGTCCTACAGATGCTGGAAACACCATATATTTT

abundance: .
len: 15
d_gene: TRBD2
j_gene: TRBJ2-7
v_gene: TRBV28
CDR3aa: CASTRSGSIGYEQYF
CDR3nt: TGTGCCAGCACCCGTAGCGGGAGTATTGGGTACGAGCAGTACTTC

abundance: .
len: 17
d_gene: .
j_gene: TRBJ1-3
v_gene: TRBV14
CDR3aa: CASSQSQTVSSGNTIYF
CDR3nt: TGTGCCAGCAGCCAATCACAGACAGTATCCTCTGGAAACACCATATATTTT

abundance: once
len: 15
d_gene: .
j_gene: TRBJ2-1
v_gene: TRBV28
CDR3aa: CASSLWSIDHNEQFF
CDR3nt: TGTGCCAGCAGTTTATGGTCGATTGATCACAATGAGCAGTTCTTC

abundance: .
len: 14
d_gene: TRBD1
j_gene: TRBJ1-5
v_gene: TRBV5-1
CDR3aa: CASSSGQPNQPQHF
CDR3nt: TGCGCCAGCAGCTCGGGACAGCCCAATCAGCCCCAGCATTTT

abundance: .
len: 15
d_gene: TRBD2
j_gene: TRBJ2-5
v_gene: TRBV30
CDR3aa: CAGGTSGINPETQYF
CDR3nt: TGTGCCGGGGGGACTAGCGGGATCAACCCGGAGACCCAGTACTTC

abundance: .
len: 14
d_gene: .
j_gene: TRBJ1-1
v_gene: TRBV9
CDR3aa: CASSVDSMNTEAFF
CDR3nt: TGTGCCAGCAGCGTAGACAGCATGAACACTGAAGCTTTCTTT

abundance: .
len: 14
d_gene: .
j_gene: TRBJ2-5
v_gene: TRBV9
CDR3aa: CASSVDSAQETQYF
CDR3nt: TGTGCCAGCAGCGTAGATTCAGCTCAAGAGACCCAGTACTTC

abundance: .
len: 14
d_gene: .
j_gene: TRBJ2-2
v_gene: TRBV28
CDR3aa: CASSFGLDSGELFF
CDR3nt: TGTGCCAGCAGTTTTGGGCTAGATTCCGGGGAGCTGTTTTTT

abundance: .
len: 14
d_gene: TRBD1
j_gene: TRBJ2-1
v_gene: TRBV5-1
CDR3aa: CASSPGTALNEQFF
CDR3nt: TGCGCCAGCAGCCCCGGGACAGCCCTCAATGAGCAGTTCTTC

abundance: .
len: 16
d_gene: TRBD2
j_gene: TRBJ2-1
v_gene: TRBV7-2
CDR3aa: CASSLQREVGYNEQFF
CDR3nt: TGTGCCAGCAGCCTACAGCGGGAGGTAGGGTACAATGAGCAGTTCTTC

abundance: .
len: 17
d_gene: TRBD2
j_gene: TRBJ2-1
v_gene: TRBV12-5
CDR3aa: CAMGGGPTQSSYNEQFF
CDR3nt: TGTGCTATGGGCGGGGGTCCAACCCAAAGCTCCTACAATGAGCAGTTCTTC

abundance: .
len: 15
d_gene: TRBD2
j_gene: TRBJ2-2
v_gene: TRBV13
CDR3aa: CASSKRDYNTGELFF
CDR3nt: TGTGCCAGCAGCAAAAGGGACTACAACACCGGGGAGCTGTTTTTT

abundance: .
len: 14
d_gene: .
j_gene: TRBJ1-1
v_gene: TRBV4-2
CDR3aa: CASSPIGKNTEAFF
CDR3nt: TGTGCCAGCAGCCCTATCGGAAAGAACACTGAAGCTTTCTTT

abundance: .
len: 16
d_gene: TRBD1
j_gene: TRBJ2-7
v_gene: TRBV5-1
CDR3aa: CASGYVLGGSSYEQYF
CDR3nt: TGCGCCAGCGGGTATGTTTTAGGGGGCTCCTCCTACGAGCAGTACTTC

abundance: .
len: 14
d_gene: .
j_gene: TRBJ1-5
v_gene: TRBV2
CDR3aa: CASSSRAASQPQHF
CDR3nt: TGTGCCAGCAGTTCCCGGGCCGCGAGTCAGCCCCAGCATTTT

abundance: few
len: 18
d_gene: .
j_gene: TRBJ2-5
v_gene: TRBV5-1
CDR3aa: CASSFGTSLSGVFETQYF
CDR3nt: TGCGCCAGCAGCTTTGGGACATCTCTCTCGGGAGTTTTTGAGACCCAGTACTTC

abundance: .
len: 15
d_gene: TRBD2
j_gene: TRBJ2-4
v_gene: TRBV7-2
CDR3aa: CASAGTSMAKNIQYF
CDR3nt: TGTGCCAGCGCCGGGACTAGCATGGCCAAAAACATTCAGTACTTC

abundance: few
len: 11
d_gene: .
j_gene: TRBJ1-2
v_gene: TRBV19
CDR3aa: CASSIRDGYTF
CDR3nt: TGTGCCAGTAGTATACGGGATGGCTACACCTTC

abundance: .
len: 16
d_gene: TRBD2
j_gene: TRBJ2-7
v_gene: TRBV6-4
CDR3aa: CASTLLAGMALYEQYF
CDR3nt: TGTGCCAGCACCTTACTAGCGGGCATGGCCCTCTACGAGCAGTACTTC

abundance: few
len: 16
d_gene: TRBD1
j_gene: TRBJ1-2
v_gene: TRBV4-1
CDR3aa: CASSQVWDSVNYGYTF
CDR3nt: TGCGCCAGCAGCCAGGTTTGGGACAGTGTTAACTATGGCTACACCTTC

abundance: .
len: 14
d_gene: TRBD1
j_gene: TRBJ1-4
v_gene: TRBV5-1
CDR3aa: CASSMTGGREKLFF
CDR3nt: TGCGCCAGCAGCATGACAGGGGGCCGTGAAAAACTGTTTTTT

abundance: once
len: 15
d_gene: TRBD1
j_gene: TRBJ2-7
v_gene: TRBV27
CDR3aa: CASSLSGTGSYEQYF
CDR3nt: TGTGCCAGCAGTTTATCCGGGACAGGATCCTACGAGCAGTACTTC

abundance: .
len: 14
d_gene: TRBD1
j_gene: TRBJ2-5
v_gene: TRBV4-2
CDR3aa: CASSPGQGGGGQYF
CDR3nt: TGTGCCAGCAGCCCCGGACAGGGGGGAGGAGGGCAGTACTTC

abundance: .
len: 14
d_gene: .
j_gene: TRBJ1-1
v_gene: TRBV7-2
CDR3aa: CASSLGRANTEAFF
CDR3nt: TGTGCCAGCAGCTTGGGACGGGCGAACACTGAAGCTTTCTTT

abundance: .
len: 13
d_gene: .
j_gene: TRBJ1-1
v_gene: TRBV7-2
CDR3aa: CASSKDMNTEAFF
CDR3nt: TGTGCCAGCAGTAAAGATATGAACACTGAAGCTTTCTTT

abundance: .
len: 16
d_gene: TRBD2
j_gene: TRBJ2-3
v_gene: TRBV10-3
CDR3aa: CAISSQAGSSTDTQYF
CDR3nt: TGTGCCATCAGTTCCCAAGCGGGATCTAGCACAGATACGCAGTATTTT

abundance: .
len: 20
d_gene: TRBD2
j_gene: TRBJ2-5
v_gene: TRBV28
CDR3aa: CASSFVYRLAGGGNQETQYF
CDR3nt: TGTGCCAGCAGTTTTGTATATAGACTAGCGGGAGGAGGGAACCAAGAGACCCAGTACTTC

abundance: .
len: 15
d_gene: TRBD2
j_gene: TRBJ2-1
v_gene: TRBV19
CDR3aa: CATTTLGSGSTEQFF
CDR3nt: TGTGCCACCACCACCCTTGGGAGCGGGAGTACTGAGCAGTTCTTC

abundance: .
len: 15
d_gene: TRBD1
j_gene: TRBJ1-2
v_gene: TRBV7-2
CDR3aa: CASKYLSGGRYGYTF
CDR3nt: TGTGCCAGCAAATACCTTTCAGGGGGCAGGTATGGCTACACCTTC

abundance: few
len: 16
d_gene: TRBD1
j_gene: TRBJ2-3
v_gene: TRBV5-1
CDR3aa: CASSLGQGASTDTQYF
CDR3nt: TGCGCCAGCAGCCTGGGACAGGGAGCATCCACAGATACGCAGTATTTT

abundance: .
len: 14
d_gene: TRBD2
j_gene: TRBJ2-1
v_gene: TRBV29-1
CDR3aa: CSGILAGGPNEQFF
CDR3nt: TGCAGCGGTATCCTAGCGGGAGGGCCGAATGAGCAGTTCTTC